This T cell receptor beta chain was obtained from a study of blood T cell repertoires in COVID-19. Sequenced by immunoSEQ multiplex PCR; TCRdb stores in-frame clones only, minus some. The sample holds about 120,000 clones, 90% seen once. Trimming took 9 bases from V and 0 from J, leaving 8 bases between them. The CDR3 runs 12 residues. This sequence was found in a woman aged 45-60 years with acute or convalescent COVID-19. The J gene is TRBJ1-1, the V gene TRBV12-3 or TRBV12-4; D gene uncertain. Specimen: peripheral blood. The CDR3 sequence: CASNGVNTEAFF. DNA of the CDR3: TGTGCCAGTAACGGGGTGAACACTGAAGCTTTCTTT.